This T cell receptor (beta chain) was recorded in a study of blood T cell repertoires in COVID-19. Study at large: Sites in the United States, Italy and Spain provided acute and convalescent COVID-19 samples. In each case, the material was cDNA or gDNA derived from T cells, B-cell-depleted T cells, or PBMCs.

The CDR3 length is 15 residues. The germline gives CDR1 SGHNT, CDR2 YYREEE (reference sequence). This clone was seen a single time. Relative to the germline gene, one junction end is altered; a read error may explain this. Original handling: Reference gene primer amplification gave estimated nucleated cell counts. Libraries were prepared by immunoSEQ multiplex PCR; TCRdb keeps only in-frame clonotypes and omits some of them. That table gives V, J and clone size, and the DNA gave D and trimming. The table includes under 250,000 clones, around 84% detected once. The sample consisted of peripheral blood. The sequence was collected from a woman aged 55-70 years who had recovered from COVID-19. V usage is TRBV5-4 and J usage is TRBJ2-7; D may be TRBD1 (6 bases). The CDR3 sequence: CANSRGARGHLEQYF. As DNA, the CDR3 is TGTGCCAACAGCCGAGGGGCCAGGGGTCACCTCGAGCAGTACTTC.